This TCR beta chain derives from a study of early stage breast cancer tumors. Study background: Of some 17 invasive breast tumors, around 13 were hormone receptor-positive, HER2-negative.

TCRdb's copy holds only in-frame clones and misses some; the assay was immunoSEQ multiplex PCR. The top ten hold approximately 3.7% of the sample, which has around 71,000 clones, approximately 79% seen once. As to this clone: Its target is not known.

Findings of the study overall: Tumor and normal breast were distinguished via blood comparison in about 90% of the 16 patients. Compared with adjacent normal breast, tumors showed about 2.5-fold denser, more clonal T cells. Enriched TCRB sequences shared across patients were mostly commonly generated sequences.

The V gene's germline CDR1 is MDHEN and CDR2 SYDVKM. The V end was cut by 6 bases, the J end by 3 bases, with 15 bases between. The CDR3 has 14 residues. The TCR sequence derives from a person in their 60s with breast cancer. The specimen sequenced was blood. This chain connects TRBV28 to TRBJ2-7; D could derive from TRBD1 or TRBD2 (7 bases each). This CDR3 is CASRGGGTDYEQYF. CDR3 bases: TGTGCCAGCAGGGGGGGAGGGACAGACTACGAGCAGTACTTC. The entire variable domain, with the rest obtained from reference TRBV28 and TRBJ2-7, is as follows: DVKVTQSSRYLVKRTGEKVFLECVQDMDHENMFWYRQDPGLGLRLIYFSYDVKMKEKGDIPEGYSVSREKKERFSLILESASTNQTSMYLCASRGGGTDYEQYFGPGTRLTVT.